The present entry profiles one T cell receptor (beta chain) with its context. Its specific antigen is unknown. Per-nucleotide qualities are absent, and no much larger clonotype sits a single base away. This specimen comes from a study of CD8 T cells in Susac syndrome (dated by TCRdb to the late 2010s). Describing the broader study: The study used repertoire sequencing to test whether antigen drove CD8+ T cell activation and differentiation in Susac syndrome. The study compared CD8+ T cell repertoire clonality among 11 to 12 healthy donors, around 14 Susac syndrome patients and roughly 15 multiple sclerosis patients. The research as a whole found: The number of individuals in the TCR sequencing and HLA analysis was recognized as being relatively small.

RNA was extracted using the RNeasy kit, and about 0.45 to 1 microgram was reverse transcribed with random hexamers. The immunoSEQ multiplex PCR assay, covering 54 Vbeta and 13 Jbeta segments, was used to amplify TCR beta CDR3 regions. PCR amplification bias was corrected using a synthetic template baseline for primer optimization and computational correction. The paper's data handling went like this. Reads were annotated to V, D and J genes per IMGT and analyzed with immunoSEQ Analyzer, keeping only productive sequences. Clonality was calculated as one minus the Shannon entropy normalized by log2 of the number of productive unique sequences. Public and private clones were assessed among the 100 most prevalent clones of each patient and control. Clones were defined as Susac-specific when absent from the healthy and MS cohorts, from fewer than 1,300 published viral clones and from other ImmuneACCESS disease sequences. TCRdb cleaned the public reads at Q25 with fastp, built clones with MiXCR and kept in-frame beta chains. All rows with the same CDR3 protein become a single entry with the most common DNA and genes. The V and J calls follow TCRdb's processing rather than the paper's. This sample holds around 300,000 distinct CDR3 sequences; roughly 90% were observed only once. Of the sample, 0.18% is held by the ten largest clones.

According to the germline V gene, CDR1 reads LGHNA and CDR2 reads YNFKEQ. There are 15 amino acids in the CDR3, from cysteine to phenylalanine inclusive. Solely the CDR3 DNA is kept, with 45 bases framed from the first base. Trimming at the junction amounts to 0 bases on V and 4 bases on J, and the germline ends lie 10 bases apart. Peripheral blood CD8+ and CD4+ T cells from healthy donors, Susac syndrome patients and multiple sclerosis patients were profiled using high-throughput TCR beta sequencing. The multiple sclerosis controls were treatment-naive patients who had stable or active relapsing-remitting disease and met the revised McDonald criteria. CD8+ TEMRA cells were enriched by FACS, while bulk CD8+ and CD4+ T cells were purified by magnetic negative isolation. Blood was collected in EDTA tubes and processed within 24 hours, with PBMCs isolated through density gradient centrifugation. PBMCs intended for TCR sequencing were cryopreserved in liquid nitrogen and thawed later in a water bath at 37 degrees C. The sorted or isolated CD4+, CD8+ and CD8+ TEMRA cells reached a purity of at least 90%.

Sequenced material: CD8+ T cells from PBMCs. This clonotype was obtained from a human donor with multiple sclerosis. The chain joins TRBV4-2 to TRBJ1-5, with TRBD1 as a weak D call on 6 bases. The CDR3 loop reads CASSQDWGTNQPQHF. The DNA is TGTGCCAGCAGCCAAGATTGGGGGACAAATCAGCCCCAGCATTTT.